This T cell receptor beta chain was recorded in a study of T cells in Graves' hyperthyroidism and ophthalmopathy. The study, taken as a whole, reports: Ophthalmopathy onset followed model prediction by a median approximately 7 months.

A remark on this clonotype: Its antigen remains unknown.

Per the germline V gene, CDR1 is SGHTA and CDR2 is FQGNSA. Trimming stripped 4 bases from V and 4 bases from J, with 17 bases between. The CDR3 sequence is 17 residues long. Regions amplified from RNA transcripts were the TCR beta CDR3 regions. Carried out on the TCR CDR3, a first-round RT-PCR used the HTBI primer set. Via MiXCR, TCRdb re-called the multiplex PCR reads, giving one row per CDR3 protein. The data show some 650,000 distinct CDR3 sequences, with around 15% seen just once and around 3.5% held by the top ten. For ophthalmopathy patients, the Clinical Activity Score was at least 3 and the NOSPECS grade at least 4; duration was under 3 months.

The TCR originated in a woman in her thirties or forties with Graves' ophthalmopathy. This rearrangement joins TRBV7-2 to TRBJ2-6, with D perhaps matching TRBD1 or TRBD2 (5 bases each). Sample: blood. The DNA for the CDR3 is TGTGCCAGCAGCTCACCTGGGACGTCGTTGGGGGCCAACGTCCTGACTTTC. This translates into CASSSPGTSLGANVLTF.